This record looks at one T cell receptor beta chain sequence and its context. The data stem from a study of blood T cell repertoires in COVID-19. Overall study context: PBMCs, B-cell-depleted T cells, or T cells provided the cDNA or gDNA that made up the material.

Germline V lookup: CDR1 WSHSY, CDR2 SAAADI. There are 15 residues in the CDR3. Germline trimming cut 3 bases from V and 2 bases from J; bases unmatched to any gene: 3. The study drew participants aged about 18 to 89 years from some 25 US areas. Authors' processing steps: Reference gene primer amplification gave nucleated cell count estimates. This table comes from immunoSEQ multiplex PCR, and its TCRdb copy is limited to in-frame clones, with some not included. That table supplies the V and J calls and clone size; D and trimming were determined from the DNA. Of about 140,000 clones detected, 84% appear once; the ten largest clones hold roughly 1.7%.

The origin of this receptor is a young woman who had been exposed to COVID-19. Source material: PBMCs or T cells enriched from blood (not recorded which). The chain is built from TRBV10-2 and TRBJ2-3, with 9 nucleotides matching TRBD2. The CDR3 sequence: CASSDLAGNTDTQYF. CDR3 nucleotides: TGCGCCAGCAGTGATCTAGCGGGAAACACAGATACGCAGTATTTT.